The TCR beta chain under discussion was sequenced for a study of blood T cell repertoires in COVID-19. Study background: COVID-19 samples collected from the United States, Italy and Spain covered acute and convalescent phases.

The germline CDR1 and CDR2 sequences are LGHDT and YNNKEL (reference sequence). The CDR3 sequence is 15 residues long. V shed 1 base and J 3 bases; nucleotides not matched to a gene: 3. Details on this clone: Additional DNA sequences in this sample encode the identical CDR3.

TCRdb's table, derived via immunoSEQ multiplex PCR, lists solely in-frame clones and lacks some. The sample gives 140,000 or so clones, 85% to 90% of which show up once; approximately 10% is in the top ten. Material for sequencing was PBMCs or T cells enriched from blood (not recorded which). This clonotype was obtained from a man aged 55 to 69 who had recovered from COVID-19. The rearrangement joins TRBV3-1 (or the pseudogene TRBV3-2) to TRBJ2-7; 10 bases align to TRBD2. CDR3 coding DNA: TGTGCCAGCAGCCAAGCGCCTAGCGGGAGCTACGAGCAGTACTTC. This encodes CASSQAPSGSYEQYF.